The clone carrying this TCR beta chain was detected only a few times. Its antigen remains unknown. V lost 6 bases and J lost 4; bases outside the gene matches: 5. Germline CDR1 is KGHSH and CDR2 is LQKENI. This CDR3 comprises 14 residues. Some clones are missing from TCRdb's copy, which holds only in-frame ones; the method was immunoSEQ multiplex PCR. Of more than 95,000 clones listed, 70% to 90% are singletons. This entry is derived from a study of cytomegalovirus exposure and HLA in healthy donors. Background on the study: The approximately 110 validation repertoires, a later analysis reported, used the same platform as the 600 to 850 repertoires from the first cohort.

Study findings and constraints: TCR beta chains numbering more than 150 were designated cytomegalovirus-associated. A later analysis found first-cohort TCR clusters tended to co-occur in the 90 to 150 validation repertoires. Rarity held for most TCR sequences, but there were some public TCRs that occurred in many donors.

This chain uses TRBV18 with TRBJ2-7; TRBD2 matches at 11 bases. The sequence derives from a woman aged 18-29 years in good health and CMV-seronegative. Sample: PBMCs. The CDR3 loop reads CASSSGTSGYEQYF. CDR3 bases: TGTGCCAGCTCTTCCGGGACTAGCGGTTACGAGCAGTACTTC. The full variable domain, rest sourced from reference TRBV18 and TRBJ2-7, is NAGVMQNPRHLVRRRGQEARLRCSPMKGHSHVYWYRQLPEEGLKFMVYLQKENIIDESGMPKERFSAEFPKEGPSILRIQQVVRGDSAAYFCASSSGTSGYEQYFGPGTRLTVT.